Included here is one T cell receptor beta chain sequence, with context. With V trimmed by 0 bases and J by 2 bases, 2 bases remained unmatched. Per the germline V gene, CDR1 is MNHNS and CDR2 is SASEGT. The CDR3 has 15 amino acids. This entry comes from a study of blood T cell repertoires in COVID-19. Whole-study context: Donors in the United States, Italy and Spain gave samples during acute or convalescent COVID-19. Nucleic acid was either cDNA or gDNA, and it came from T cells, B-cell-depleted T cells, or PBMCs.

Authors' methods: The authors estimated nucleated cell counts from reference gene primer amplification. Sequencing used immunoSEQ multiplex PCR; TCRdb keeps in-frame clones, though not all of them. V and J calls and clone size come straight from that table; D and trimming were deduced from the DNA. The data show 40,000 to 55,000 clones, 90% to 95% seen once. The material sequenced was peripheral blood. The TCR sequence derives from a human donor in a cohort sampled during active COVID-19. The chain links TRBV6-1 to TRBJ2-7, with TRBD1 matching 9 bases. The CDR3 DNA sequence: TGTGCCAGCAGTGAAGCGGGGACAGGGACCTACGAGCAGTACTTC. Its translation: CASSEAGTGTYEQYF.